A selection of T cell receptor beta chains follows, all from one sample in a study of blood T cell repertoires in COVID-19. Data came from immunoSEQ multiplex PCR; TCRdb stores just in-frame clones and leaves some out. The repertoire holds 240,000 or so clones, with about 82% as singletons. The sample taken for sequencing was PBMCs or T cells enriched from blood (not recorded which). All receptors derive from a woman in her forties or fifties who had recovered from COVID-19. The CDR3 runs from the conserved cysteine through the conserved F or W. A D gene is named only where the DNA matches it firmly. Only some rows state a clone size, as once, few, many or a class for expanded clones.

CDR3nt,CDR3aa,abundance,j_gene,d_gene,v_gene,len
TGTGCCAGCAGCCCCCTTGAGGGAACGTATAATTCACCCCTCCACTTT,CASSPLEGTYNSPLHF,NA,TRBJ1-6,NA,TRBV7-6,16
TGCGCCAGCAGCCACAGAGGGGACAGACTGAGCTCTGGAAACACCATATATTTT,CASSHRGDRLSSGNTIYF,NA,TRBJ1-3,TRBD1,TRBV4-1,18
TGTGCCAGCACCACCCCCGGGACAGGGGGCTTCGAGCAGTACTTC,CASTTPGTGGFEQYF,once,TRBJ2-7,TRBD1,TRBV28,15
TGTGCCAGCAGGTCCTACATGAGGACCCTCCACTTT,CASRSYMRTLHF,NA,TRBJ1-6,NA,TRBV28,12
TGTGCCAGCAGCCCGGGACTAGCAAACAATGAGCAGTTCTTC,CASSPGLANNEQFF,NA,TRBJ2-1,TRBD2,TRBV28,14
TGTGCCTGGGCCGCGGACAGTCTGGCCCTCCACTTT,CAWAADSLALHF,NA,TRBJ1-6,NA,TRBV30,12
TGTGCCTGTTCCAGCCGGGTGCGCACTGAAGCTTTCTTT,CACSSRVRTEAFF,NA,TRBJ1-1,NA,TRBV19,13
TGTGCCACCAGTGATCCTCGGACAGGCTCGGCTTTCTTT,CATSDPRTGSAFF,NA,TRBJ1-1,TRBD1,TRBV24-1,13
TGTGCCAGTAGTATATACGGGACAGGGTTCCGCGAGCAGTACTTC,CASSIYGTGFREQYF,NA,TRBJ2-7,TRBD1,TRBV19,15
TGCGCCAGCAGCCAAGTTACTGGAGGGTATTACGAGCAGTACTTC,CASSQVTGGYYEQYF,NA,TRBJ2-7,NA,TRBV4-1,15
TGTGCCAGCAGCTCTCGTGACGGGGGGCCCTACGAGCAGTACTTC,CASSSRDGGPYEQYF,few,TRBJ2-7,NA,TRBV11-3,15
TGCGCCAGCAGCCTGGTTGGCGACAACTACGAGCAGTACTTC,CASSLVGDNYEQYF,NA,TRBJ2-7,NA,TRBV5-1,14
TGTGCCAGCAGTACTCCCCCCGGGGATACGCAGTATTTT,CASSTPPGDTQYF,NA,TRBJ2-3,NA,TRBV2,13
TGTGCCAGCAGCCCCAGGGGGGCAACTGGAAACACCATATATTTT,CASSPRGATGNTIYF,NA,TRBJ1-3,TRBD1,TRBV7-6,15
TGCGCCAGCAGCTTTGGGGCCGAGCAGTACTTC,CASSFGAEQYF,NA,TRBJ2-7,NA,TRBV5-1,11
TGTGCCAGCTCACCTGCCGGGACTAGCGTCGACGAGCAGTACTTC,CASSPAGTSVDEQYF,NA,TRBJ2-7,TRBD2,TRBV18,15
TGCGCCAGCAGCTTGTGGGCGGACACGCGAGAGCAGTACTTC,CASSLWADTREQYF,NA,TRBJ2-7,NA,TRBV5-1,14
TGTGCCAGTAACCCGGGGAAGTGGACTTTGAGCTCCTACAATGAGCAGTTCTTC,CASNPGKWTLSSYNEQFF,NA,TRBJ2-1,NA,TRBV19,18
TGTGCCAGCAGCGTAGCAGGGGCCCGGGAGACCCAGTACTTC,CASSVAGARETQYF,NA,TRBJ2-5,NA,TRBV9,14
TGTGCCAGCAGTTTGGGACAGGGGAACACTGAAGCTTTCTTT,CASSLGQGNTEAFF,once,TRBJ1-1,TRBD1,TRBV6-5,14
TGTGCCTGGAGTCTCAGGGATAATTCACCCCTCCACTTT,CAWSLRDNSPLHF,NA,TRBJ1-6,NA,TRBV30,13
TGTGCCAGCAGCTTAACCAGGGTAGTGGCGATGAACACTGAAGCTTTCTTT,CASSLTRVVAMNTEAFF,NA,TRBJ1-1,NA,TRBV7-8,17